This record looks at one T cell receptor beta chain sequence and its context. Its antigen is not identified. This sample is part of a study of follicular helper T cells after annual influenza vaccination. The overall study: Across the 2013-2014, 2014-2015 and 2015-2016 vaccination seasons, some subjects were resampled. Points from the study as a whole: Most later recoveries of Day 7 ICOS+CD38+ clones were ICOS-CD38- cTfh.

Measured with immunoSEQ multiplex PCR; TCRdb has only the in-frame clones, and not every one. The sample includes roughly 27,000 clones, approximately 78% of them seen just once. CDR1 is SGHTA, CDR2 FQGNSA, per germline. The CDR3 spans 14 residues. The ends were cut back, 5 bases at V and 0 bases at J, with 11 bases in the middle. The time point is: 2014-2015 season, pre-vaccination. Sorted cTfh were non-naive CD4+CXCR5+PD-1+, either ICOS+CD38+ or ICOS-CD38-. The V call is TRBV7-2, the J call TRBJ2-7; D is uncertain. Sequences were derived from CXCR5+ CD38- circulating T follicular helper cells from blood, sampled on the day of influenza vaccination. As to subset: circulating Tfh, non-naive CD4+CXCR5+PD-1+ (ICOS+CD38+ or ICOS-CD38-). This clonotype was sampled from an adult who received the influenza vaccine. CDR3 sequence: CASSPLQSSYEQYF. The CDR3 DNA reads TGTGCCAGCAGCCCCTTACAGAGCTCCTACGAGCAGTACTTC.